Detailed here is one T cell receptor beta chain. A few counts support this clone. Its recognized antigen is unknown. Base qualities are not provided; no much larger clone lies one nucleotide away. The data stem from a study of cytomegalovirus exposure and HLA in healthy donors (dated by TCRdb to the late 2010s). For the study in its entirety: In an earlier analysis of several hundred of the donors, 250 to 300 Gb of sequence data and 90 million to 120 million unique TCR beta sequences from 180 million or so T cells were reported. An early release covering roughly 600 HLA-typed donors comprised approximately 290 gigabases of sequencing data and roughly 86 million unique TCR sequences. Among the approximately 420 genotyped donors, under 90% belonged to the genetic ancestry cluster associated with self-reported Caucasian donors. The study aimed to test whether cataloging public T cell receptors could reveal signatures of past pathogen exposure. The T cell repertoires of 670 or so subjects were profiled by immunosequencing and related to cytomegalovirus serostatus. Besides the first cohort of under 700 subjects, a separate validation cohort made up of over a hundred different subjects was used. To predict cytomegalovirus infection status, the study combined high-throughput TCR immunosequencing, statistical association of individual TCRs with disease status, and machine learning. To study patterns of TCR occurrence, a later analysis re-analyzed previously published TCR beta repertoires from around 670 donors and added high-resolution HLA genotyping. The later analysis used no new phenotypic data to find candidate immune exposures, relying instead on TCR beta sequences and their occurrence across donors. To decide whether each TCR beta V gene segment behaved as functional or pseudogenic, an earlier analysis of some 570 of the donors relied on high-throughput TCR beta sequencing. Alongside the repertoire data, information on donor age, sex, ethnicity and CMV serostatus was compiled. A later genetic analysis took genome-wide SNP genotypes for about 55% of the 666 donors and used that subset as a discovery cohort. Every discovery cohort repertoire had been produced on one sequencing platform. Both class I and class II loci were covered by HLA typing, at four-digit resolution. Typing coverage differed by locus: A, B, C, DRB1 and DQB1 were typed in about 620-640 donors, DQA1 in 500 to 550, DPA1 in around 580, and DPB1 in around 490. Because of strong linkage in the cohort, five DR-DQ haplotypes were treated as single units for association and clustering. On average, around 230,000 unique TCR beta nucleotide sequences were sequenced per donor among fewer than 500 genotyped donors of the cohort, with roughly 19% of those sequences being non-productive.

Results the study describes overall, beyond this receptor: A later genetic analysis associated a missense DCLRE1C variant with V-gene and J-gene trimming of TCR beta chains, and an independent cohort replicated the association. According to the authors, the approach could potentially be generalized to other disease states and immunological phenotypes. Some IMGT-functional V segments, including TRBV6-2 and TRBV6-3, could not be told apart with the 87-base-pair reads, so those segments were excluded. Most TCR sequences were seen in very few donors, while some public TCRs were found in many individuals. According to a later analysis, parvovirus B19, influenza, CMV and Epstein-Barr virus appeared linked to several top co-occurrence clusters. When HLA alleles, especially DR and DQ, strongly co-occurred, attributing TCR associations to individual alleles was difficult. A few of the identified cytomegalovirus-associated TCR beta chains were confirmed in vitro to be specific for cytomegalovirus antigens. Cytomegalovirus status was reported to be diagnosed by the classifier with high specificity and sensitivity in both the original and validation cohorts. An earlier analysis of 450 to 750 of the donors showed that most TCR beta V segments appeared in productive rearrangements either about 87% or about 30% of the time, which broadly matched IMGT annotations. A later analysis found that HLA-associated TCR beta chains were more clonally expanded and had lower generation probabilities than equally common non-associated chains. HLA typing was unavailable for some donors at each locus, so association tests used only the typed subset. Sequencing depth was assumed to be roughly uniform across donors in the presence/absence analyses, though that assumption may not hold. Linkage disequilibrium might explain the correlated functional status among segregating V segments, but an unknown experimental factor could not be excluded. Only TCR beta chains were sequenced in this cohort, and the absence of alpha or paired-chain data limited detectable features. Around 16 rarely observed V segments, including chromosome 9 orphons, were excluded from the earlier analysis of several hundred of the donors because counts were too low. Most CMV-associated TCR beta chains appeared to be HLA-restricted in a later analysis, and the HLA associations seemed to be driven largely by CMV exposure. A later analysis associated around 16,000 TCR beta sequences with specific HLA alleles at a false discovery rate of 0.05. In the study, around 160 TCR beta chains were listed as associated with cytomegalovirus. A further reported finding was that TCR beta sequences accurately predicted the HLA-A and HLA-B alleles for most subjects in the first cohort. A group of highly shared sequence variants was considered likely to be a technical artifact of the sequencing pipeline. A later analysis found that TCR association rates varied across HLA loci, with DRB1 alleles showing the most associated TCRs and HLA-C alleles the fewest. According to a later genetic analysis, donors in an Asian-associated ancestry cluster had fewer N-insertions in productive TCRs than the approximately 700-donor mean. CMV serostatus was the only immune exposure information available for the cohort.

In total, roughly 670 healthy bone marrow donors made up the cohort. At the time of sampling, every cohort member was nominally healthy, though immune exposures that went unrecorded were likely present. The donor tested CMV seropositive and was one of the 289 seropositive cohort members. A peripheral blood sample was collected from each donor, and TCR beta sequencing was performed on peripheral blood mononuclear cells. The Qiagen DNeasy Blood Extraction Kit was used to extract genomic DNA from the blood cell samples. The library came from the immunoSEQ multiplex PCR assay. The multiplex PCR relied on a mix of 60 forward primers for TCR Vbeta segments and 13 reverse primers for TCR Jbeta segments. A multiplex PCR assay on genomic DNA amplified the CDR3 region of rearranged TCR beta genes. The amplified TCR beta libraries were sequenced on the Illumina HiSeq System as 87-base-pair reads. Concerning the study's data processing: In a later analysis, tens of millions of unique TCR beta chains were counted across the 650 to 700 repertoires, and approximately 9.9 million of these chains were shared by at least two donors. Raw reads were error-corrected and collapsed into unique sequences with a nearest-neighbor algorithm that merged closely related sequences to remove PCR and sequencing errors. To assign V, D and J gene segments, CDR3 sequences were aligned to IMGT reference sequences. Each retained sequence needed at least a six-nucleotide match to both a V gene segment and a J gene segment. Rearrangements were called productive when the CDR3 lacked stop codons and stayed in frame with V and J; all others were non-productive. CDR3 was defined according to IMGT convention as the region running from the second conserved V-encoded cysteine to the conserved J-encoded phenylalanine. In an earlier analysis of some 550 of the donors, sequences lacking an unambiguous match to a single V gene segment were excluded. An earlier analysis of fewer than 750 of the donors classified V segments as functional when productive rearrangements were above 56.7% and as segregating when the standard deviation between donors was above 5%. A statistical classification framework was developed to diagnose cytomegalovirus status using the catalog of TCR beta chain sequences. In a later analysis, V and J genes were assigned by comparing TCR nucleotide sequences against IMGT/GENE-DB human TR gene sequences. A later analysis assigned CDR3 sequences and most-parsimonious VDJ recombination scenarios with the TCRdist pipeline. A later analysis defined each TCR beta chain by its CDR3 amino acid sequence plus V-gene family, and excluded reads lacking a unique V-gene family. As a way to deal with suspected cross-contamination and a sequencing artifact, a later analysis dropped over 550 nucleotide sequences that were highly shared and had low generation probability. For each public chain, a later analysis derived a clonal expansion index from normalized ranks of inferred template counts within each repertoire. Generation probabilities in a later analysis came from a VDJ recombination model fitted to out-of-frame rearrangements, and those results were checked against IGoR. A later analysis scored TCR-TCR, TCR-HLA and TCR-CMV co-occurrence with hypergeometric tests, applying a repertoire-size bias correction to TCR pairs. In a later analysis, false discovery rates were estimated by permuting HLA or CMV assignments 20 times. In a later analysis, co-occurring TCRs were grouped using DBSCAN, and TCRdist sequence similarity was added for clustering within HLA-allele-positive subsets. Repertoires with fewer than 30,000 or more than 120,000 public chains were left out of co-occurrence clustering, as were four to six repertoires with anomalous nucleotide sharing. TCRdb retrieved this table from immuneACCESS and kept in-frame rearrangements only. Not all clones are present; in checked studies, unresolved V genes account for under half, and no reason is known for the remainder. V, J and clone size are taken as reported in that table, and D and trimming were inferred from the DNA itself. The sample contains 100,000 to 150,000 clones, about 68% of them found a single time. The ten largest clones take up more than 3.5% of the sample.

Based on the germline V gene, the CDR1 and CDR2 sequences are SGHDT and YYEEEE. The CDR3 measures 18 amino acids from cysteine to phenylalanine. CDR3 DNA only is kept here, 54 bases in frame from base 1. Unmatched junction bases come to 14, with V trimmed by 2 bases and J by 3 bases. Recombination connected TRBV5-6 to TRBJ2-7, with 10 bases in between that match TRBD2. This clonotype originated in a middle-aged man in good health and CMV-seropositive. Material: PBMCs. Here the CDR3 is given as CASSLRARVAGGHYEQYF. The nucleotides are TGTGCCAGCAGCTTAAGGGCCCGGGTAGCGGGAGGCCACTACGAGCAGTACTTC.